Shown below are 32 T cell receptor beta chains from a single sample sequenced in a study of OX40 agonist ivuxolimab in advanced cancers. This table comes from immunoSEQ multiplex PCR, and its TCRdb copy is limited to in-frame clones, with some not included. The repertoire holds roughly 48,000 clones, with roughly 84% as singletons. Specimen: CD4+ or CD8+ T cells sorted from blood, collected in a trial of the OX40 agonist ivuxolimab. All receptors derive from an adult with an advanced solid tumor such as melanoma, head and neck, liver or kidney cancer.

V is TRBV7-3 and J is TRBJ2-7, with a tentative D call TRBD2 (5 bases). The CDR3 has 13 amino acids. CDR1 is SGHTA and CDR2 is FQGTGA in the germline V gene. V lost 5 bases to trimming and J lost 0 bases, with 8 bases between them. The CDR3: CASSPRGSYEQYF. DNA of the CDR3: TGTGCCAGCAGCCCCCGGGGCTCCTACGAGCAGTACTTC. Using reference TRBV7-3 and TRBJ2-7 for the parts outside the CDR3, the full variable domain is GAGVSQTPSNKVTEKGKYVELRCDPISGHTALYWYRQSLGQGPEFLIYFQGTGAADDSGLPNDRFFAVRPEGSVSTLKIQRTERGDSAVYLCASSPRGSYEQYFGPGTRLTVT.

The chain joins TRBV5-1 to TRBJ2-3; the match to TRBD2 covers 7 bases. Germline V lookup: CDR1 SGHRS, CDR2 YFSETQ. Unmatched junction bases numbered 9, after V lost 4 bases and J lost 1 base. The CDR3 sequence is 16 residues long. The CDR3 DNA is TGCGCCAGCAGCAGAGGACTAGACGCGGGCACAGATACGCAGTATTTT. Protein: CASSRGLDAGTDTQYF.

V and J are TRBV5-1 and TRBJ2-6; 9 bases fit TRBD1. V lost 0 bases and J lost 0; bases outside the gene matches: 4. Germline CDR1 and CDR2: SGHRS and YFSETQ. This CDR3 has 18 residues. This CDR3 reads CASSLVGTGISGANVLTF. For the CDR3, the DNA is TGCGCCAGCAGCTTGGTAGGGACAGGGATCTCTGGGGCCAACGTCCTGACTTTC. Looking up the rest from reference TRBV5-1 and TRBJ2-6 gives the full variable domain: KAGVTQTPRYLIKTRGQQVTLSCSPISGHRSVSWYQQTPGQGLQFLFEYFSETQRNKGNFPGRFSGRQFSNSRSEMNVSTLELGDSALYLCASSLVGTGISGANVLTFGAGSRLTVL.

V is TRBV5-4 and J is TRBJ2-2; D is perhaps TRBD2 (6 bases). V was shortened by 4 bases and J by 2 bases, with 9 bases between the two germline ends. Germline V gives CDR1 SGHNT, CDR2 YYREEE (reference sequence). The CDR3 consists of 14 residues. The CDR3 DNA sequence: TGTGCCAGCAGCCCGGGACTTAACACCGGGGAGCTGTTTTTT. Its translation: CASSPGLNTGELFF.

A few counts support this clone. The J gene is TRBJ2-7, the V gene TRBV28; 9 nucleotides agree with TRBD1. This CDR3 region has 14 residues. V shed 6 bases, J shed 7 bases, and the junction held 10 bases outside the gene matches. Germline V gene lookup returns CDR1 MDHEN and CDR2 SYDVKM. The DNA of the CDR3 is TGTGCCAGCAGGTCCGCGGGACAGGGTTGGGAGCAGTACTTC. This encodes CASRSAGQGWEQYF.

The chain carries TRBV2 and TRBJ1-1, with a possible D match to TRBD1 (6 bases). The CDR3 contains 14 residues. Looked up from germline, CDR1 is SNHLY and CDR2 is FYNNEI. Trimming shortened V by 7 bases and J by 1 base, and 13 bases separated the two germline ends. The CDR3 protein is CASIHRVSNTEAFF. The CDR3 DNA follows: TGTGCCAGCATTCACAGGGTCTCGAACACTGAAGCTTTCTTT.

This clone was seen once. The chain uses TRBV18 and TRBJ2-1; possibly TRBD1 or TRBD2 for D (5 bases each). Trimming removed 3 bases at V and 2 bases at J, with 11 bases between. CDR3 length: 15 residues. Germline V lookup: CDR1 KGHSH, CDR2 LQKENI. The CDR3 bases are TGTGCCAGCTCACCTGGGACGGTAGCCTACAATGAGCAGTTCTTC. This sequence encodes CASSPGTVAYNEQFF.

V gene TRBV5-5 combines with J gene TRBJ2-3; 8 bases are shared with TRBD2. The CDR3 sequence is 15 residues long. Germline trimming cut 3 bases from V and 2 bases from J; bases unmatched to any gene: 5. Germline V gives CDR1 SGHKS, CDR2 YYEKEE (reference sequence). The CDR3 DNA reads TGTGCCAGCAGCTCCGGACTAGCCCCCACAGATACGCAGTATTTT. Translation: CASSSGLAPTDTQYF.

V is TRBV30 and J is TRBJ1-3; D is uncertain. This CDR3 comprises 13 residues. Trimming cost V 4 bases and J 3 bases, with 10 bases left between them. Germline CDR1 is GTSNPN and CDR2 is SVGIG (reference sequence). The CDR3 spells CAWIPPVGNTIYF. The CDR3 DNA sequence: TGTGCCTGGATCCCACCGGTTGGAAACACCATATATTTT.

The chain couples TRBV28 to TRBJ2-1, with D unclear. Trimming shortened V by 6 bases and J by 1 base, and 10 bases separated the two germline ends. The CDR3 has 14 residues. The germline V gene encodes CDR1 MDHEN and CDR2 SYDVKM. CDR3 sequence (DNA): TGTGCCAGCAGAAAAGAGAGGTCCTACAATGAGCAGTTCTTC. The encoded protein is CASRKERSYNEQFF.

The CDR3 region is CASSASGAYEQYF. The CDR3 DNA sequence: TGTGCCAGCTCGGCCAGCGGAGCCTACGAGCAGTACTTC. The chain links TRBV2 to TRBJ2-7, with a possible D match to TRBD2 (5 bases). The CDR3 contains 13 residues. Germline V lookup: CDR1 SNHLY, CDR2 FYNNEI. Trimming left V 8 bases short and J 2 bases short, with 13 bases between. The full variable domain, in which reference TRBV2 and TRBJ2-7 provide the parts outside the CDR3, is EPEVTQTPSHQVTQMGQEVILRCVPISNHLYFYWYRQILGQKVEFLVSFYNNEISEKSEIFDDQFSVERPDGSNFTLKIRSTKLEDSAMYFCASSASGAYEQYFGPGTRLTVT.

CDR3 bases: TGCGCCAGCAGCTTGTCGGGAGGGCCAGGAGAGACCCAGTACTTC. It is translated as CASSLSGGPGETQYF. V is TRBV5-1 and J is TRBJ2-5, with 8 bases aligning to TRBD2. The CDR3 loop spans 15 amino acids. Germline CDR1 is SGHRS and CDR2 is YFSETQ. The V gene end was trimmed by 1 base and the J gene end by 4 bases; junction bases not matched to a gene: 6.

The V and J genes are TRBV7-3 and TRBJ2-5, with D tentatively TRBD2 (6 bases). This CDR3 contains 14 residues. Germline V gene sequence: CDR1 SGHTA, CDR2 FQGTGA. The V gene lost 5 bases and the J gene lost 4 bases, with 14 bases spanning the gap. The chain's CDR3 is CASSPTSRGETQYF. CDR3 nucleotides: TGTGCCAGCAGCCCTACTAGCCGGGGAGAGACCCAGTACTTC.

This chain joins TRBV5-8 and TRBJ2-7; D is possibly TRBD2 (5 bases). Trimming removed 3 bases at V and 0 bases at J, with 16 bases between. Germline V gene sequence: CDR1 SGHTS, CDR2 YDEGEE. This CDR3 is built from 16 residues. The CDR3 reads CASSSFWEIDSYEQYF. CDR3 sequence (DNA): TGTGCCAGCAGCTCCTTTTGGGAGATTGACTCCTACGAGCAGTACTTC.

The CDR3 DNA sequence: TGCGCCAGCAGTGAGTCTCGCGGGGGCGGGGAGCTGTTTTTT. It encodes CASSESRGGGELFF. V is TRBV10-2 and J is TRBJ2-2; 7 bases fit TRBD2. This CDR3 region has 14 residues. Per the germline V gene, CDR1 is WSHSY and CDR2 is SAAADI. V was clipped by 0 bases and J by 7 bases; unmatched bases: 2.

This clone has only a few counts. The chain is built from TRBV6-5 and TRBJ2-1, with 11 nucleotides matching TRBD1. The V segment lost 7 bases and the J segment 7 bases; nucleotides outside the gene matches: 9. The CDR3 contains 15 residues. CDR1 and CDR2 from the germline V gene are MNHEY and SVGAGI. The CDR3 here is CASIGVGTGGNEQFF. The CDR3 DNA sequence: TGTGCCAGCATTGGCGTCGGGACAGGGGGGAATGAGCAGTTCTTC.

The chain joins TRBV10-1 to TRBJ1-5, with a possible D match to TRBD1 (5 bases). The CDR3 contains 14 residues. The germline V and J ends were trimmed by 9 bases and 7 bases, with 19 bases remaining between them. Germline CDR1 reads WNHNN; CDR2 reads SYGVQD (reference sequence). Written as DNA, the CDR3 is TGCGCCAGTGACAGTCCCCCTTTTGGACAGCCCCAGCATTTT. Its protein is CASDSPPFGQPQHF.

The gene calls are TRBV7-8 and TRBJ2-1; 11 positions agree with TRBD2. Germline CDR1 is SGHVS and CDR2 is FQNEAQ. This CDR3 is built from 16 residues. Unmatched junction bases numbered 7, after V lost 5 bases and J lost 4 bases. CDR3 in DNA: TGTGCCAGCAGCGCCACCGGGACTAGCGGATACAATGAGCAGTTCTTC. It translates to CASSATGTSGYNEQFF.

This clone was counted between two and nine times. V gene TRBV13 combines with J gene TRBJ1-1; D ambiguous. The CDR3 runs to 12 residues. The germline V and J ends were trimmed by 0 bases and 10 bases, with 9 bases remaining between them. Germline CDR1 is PRHDT and CDR2 is FYEKMQ (reference sequence). CDR3 in DNA: TGTGCCAGCAGCTTAGGCGTCAGAGCAGCTTTCTTT. This encodes CASSLGVRAAFF. Using reference TRBV13 and TRBJ1-1 for the parts outside the CDR3, the full variable domain is AAGVIQSPRHLIKEKRETATLKCYPIPRHDTVYWYQQGPGQDPQFLISFYEKMQSDKGSIPDRFSAQQFSDYHSELNMSSLELGDSALYFCASSLGVRAAFFGQGTRLTVV.

This clone turned up a few times. The rearrangement links TRBV7-2 to TRBJ1-2; D uncertain. V was trimmed by 5 bases and J by 0 bases, leaving 10 bases between them. CDR3 length: 14 residues. The germline V gene has CDR1 SGHTA and CDR2 FQGNSA. The chain's CDR3 is CASSPQVSNYGYTF. The CDR3 DNA follows: TGTGCCAGCAGCCCCCAGGTATCTAACTATGGCTACACCTTC.

This clone was detected a few times. The chain uses TRBV18 and TRBJ2-3; a possible D gene is TRBD1 (5 bases). This CDR3 spans 15 amino acids. Trimming removed 1 base at V and 1 base at J, with 9 bases between. Germline-derived CDR1 and CDR2 are KGHSH and LQKENI. In DNA, the CDR3 is TGTGCCAGCTCACCACTGGGGCCTGGCACAGATACGCAGTATTTT. Residues: CASSPLGPGTDTQYF.

The genes are TRBV6-1 and TRBJ1-1; D ambiguous. The germline V and J ends were trimmed by 4 bases and 0 bases, with 9 bases remaining between them. The V gene's germline CDR1 is MNHNS and CDR2 SASEGT. The CDR3 loop spans 14 amino acids. The CDR3 reads CASSVQRMNTEAFF. As DNA, the CDR3 is TGTGCCAGCAGTGTGCAGAGAATGAACACTGAAGCTTTCTTT.

This chain links TRBV28 with TRBJ1-5, with D tentatively TRBD1 (6 bases). Germline V CDR1 and CDR2: MDHEN, SYDVKM. Trimming removed 2 bases at V and 6 bases at J, with 11 bases between. This CDR3 is 14 amino acids long. CDR3 in amino acids: CASSLRGAGQPQHF. The CDR3 bases are TGTGCCAGCAGTTTACGGGGGGCAGGTCAGCCCCAGCATTTT.

The chain is built from TRBV30 and TRBJ2-5, with D possibly TRBD2 on 5 matching bases. The length of the CDR3 is 13 residues. The V end was cut by 5 bases, the J end by 2 bases, with 12 bases between. Germline-derived CDR1 and CDR2 are GTSNPN and SVGIG (reference sequence). CDR3 coding DNA: TGTGCCTGGGCTAAGAGGAGGCAAGAGACCCAGTACTTC. Protein: CAWAKRRQETQYF. The whole variable domain, remainder taken from reference TRBV30 and TRBJ2-5, is SQTIHQWPATLVQPVGSPLSLECTVEGTSNPNLYWYRQAAGRGLQLLFYSVGIGQISSEVPQNLSASRPQDRQFILSSKKLLLSDSGFYLCAWAKRRQETQYFGPGTRLLVL.

The chain's CDR3 is CASSPGQLYGEAFF. The CDR3 nucleotides are TGTGCCAGCAGCCCGGGACAGCTCTATGGTGAAGCTTTCTTT. The chain combines TRBV7-2 with TRBJ1-1, with 7 positions matching TRBD1. The J segment lost 7 bases and the V segment lost 5 bases, leaving 10 bases of the junction unmatched. There are 14 residues in the CDR3. In germline, CDR1 is SGHTA, CDR2 FQGNSA.

The chain couples TRBV4-1 to TRBJ2-7; no definite D call. The CDR3 is 14 amino acids. The V gene's germline CDR1 is MGHRA and CDR2 YSYEKL. With 1 base removed from V and 3 bases from J, the gap between germline ends came to 10 bases. CDR3 amino acids: CASSQGFKLYEQYF. The CDR3 region has the DNA TGCGCCAGCAGCCAAGGCTTTAAACTCTACGAGCAGTACTTC.

The chain combines TRBV6-6 with TRBJ1-4; D is undetermined. Germline V lookup: CDR1 MNHNY, CDR2 SVGAGI (reference sequence). Trimming removed 7 bases from V and 3 bases from J, with 9 bases in between. The CDR3 length is 13 residues. Written as DNA, the CDR3 is TGTGCCAGCATGGACGGGCCTAATGAAAAACTGTTTTTT. Protein sequence: CASMDGPNEKLFF.

V and J are TRBV9 and TRBJ2-1; 9 bases line up with TRBD1. This CDR3 has 15 amino acids. CDR1 and CDR2 (germline): SGDLS, YYNGEE. V lost 3 bases to trimming and J lost 8 bases; unmatched junction nucleotides: 9. CDR3 DNA sequence: TGTGCCAGCAGCGCCCAACAGACAGGGGGGGATGAGCAGTTCTTC. This encodes CASSAQQTGGDEQFF.

This chain connects TRBV4-3 to TRBJ1-4; D may be TRBD1 (6 bases). Trimming shortened V by 0 bases and J by 3 bases, and 20 bases separated the two germline ends. The CDR3 spans 19 residues. Germline V gives CDR1 LGHNA, CDR2 YSLEER. The CDR3 sequence is CASSQETTGLLVANEKLFF. CDR3 DNA sequence: TGCGCCAGCAGCCAAGAGACTACAGGGTTGCTCGTGGCTAATGAAAAACTGTTTTTT.

V usage is TRBV12-5 and J usage is TRBJ2-6; D gene uncertain. The CDR3 is 13 residues long. Germline CDR1 is LGHNT and CDR2 is FRNRAP. Trimming removed 7 bases at V and 2 bases at J, with 6 bases between. The CDR3 loop is CASAAAGANVLTF. Written as DNA, the CDR3 is TGTGCTAGTGCCGCAGCTGGGGCCAACGTCCTGACTTTC.

The chain couples TRBV13 to TRBJ2-1; 13 positions match TRBD2. This CDR3 is built from 17 residues. Per the germline V gene, CDR1 is PRHDT and CDR2 is FYEKMQ (reference sequence). Trimming at V came to 3 bases and at J to 5 bases, leaving 7 bases not matched to a gene. CDR3 sequence (DNA): TGTGCCAGCAGCTTTCTAAGACTAGCGGGGGGCGACAATGAGCAGTTCTTC. It yields the protein CASSFLRLAGGDNEQFF. Together with reference TRBV13 and TRBJ2-1, the CDR3 gives the full variable domain: AAGVIQSPRHLIKEKRETATLKCYPIPRHDTVYWYQQGPGQDPQFLISFYEKMQSDKGSIPDRFSAQQFSDYHSELNMSSLELGDSALYFCASSFLRLAGGDNEQFFGPGTRLTVL.

This chain uses TRBV5-1 with TRBJ2-3; no clear D gene. The CDR3 contains 12 residues. The germline gives CDR1 SGHRS, CDR2 YFSETQ. Trimming left V 0 bases short and J 7 bases short, with 6 bases between. The CDR3 DNA follows: TGCGCCAGCAGCTTGGCGGTGAATACGCAGTATTTT. Its protein product is CASSLAVNTQYF. Using reference TRBV5-1 and TRBJ2-3 for the parts outside the CDR3, the full variable domain is KAGVTQTPRYLIKTRGQQVTLSCSPISGHRSVSWYQQTPGQGLQFLFEYFSETQRNKGNFPGRFSGRQFSNSRSEMNVSTLELGDSALYLCASSLAVNTQYFGPGTRLTVL.